These 8 T cell receptor beta chains share one sample of origin, sequenced in a study of CD8 T cells in ankylosing spondylitis listed by TCRdb under 2017. The library was produced with 5' RACE. The run used an Illumina HiSeq 2500. In-frame beta chains were kept once TCRdb had trimmed the public reads at Q25 with fastp and called clones with MiXCR. Rows with a matching CDR3 protein are joined into one entry that keeps the most common DNA and genes. A total of some 200,000 distinct CDR3 sequences appear in this sample, roughly 13% of them only once. The ten largest account for 15% to 20% of the sample. The specimen sequenced was blood, either unsorted or a sorted T cell fraction (not recorded which). Receptors were obtained from a male donor with ankylosing spondylitis or in good health (not recorded which).

This clonotype was seen more than once but under ten times. This sequence joins TRBV7-9 and TRBJ2-7; no clear D. V lost 5 bases, J lost 0 bases, and 11 bases lay in between. The length of the CDR3 is 14 residues. Germline values: CDR1 SEHNR, CDR2 FQNEAQ (reference sequence). CDR3 nucleotide sequence: TGTGCCAGCAGCACCCCAGCCCTCTCCTACGAGCAGTACTTC. Translation gives CASSTPALSYEQYF. The whole variable domain, filled in from reference TRBV7-9 and TRBJ2-7, reads DTGVSQNPRHKITKRGQNVTFRCDPISEHNRLYWYRQTLGQGPEFLTYFQNEAQLEKSRLLSDRFSAERPKGSFSTLEIQRTEQGDSAMYLCASSTPALSYEQYFGPGTRLTVT.

J is TRBJ1-5 and V is TRBV3-1; 7 bases fit TRBD1. The V gene's germline CDR1 is LGHDT and CDR2 YNNKEL (reference sequence). This CDR3 is built from 14 residues. Germline trimming cut 5 bases from V and 6 bases from J; bases unmatched to any gene: 7. CDR3 DNA sequence: TGTGCCAGCAGCGATACAGGGGCAGCTCAGCCCCAGCATTTT. This codes for CASSDTGAAQPQHF.

This clonotype was recorded a few times. The chain couples TRBV28 to TRBJ1-6; 7 bases are a match to TRBD1. This CDR3 contains 15 residues. V lost 6 bases to trimming and J lost 8 bases; unmatched junction nucleotides: 10. In germline, CDR1 is MDHEN, CDR2 SYDVKM. CDR3 coding DNA: TGTGCCAGCAGAGTTTTTAGGGACAGCGATTCACCCCTCCACTTT. Translation: CASRVFRDSDSPLHF. Drawing the rest from reference TRBV28 and TRBJ1-6, the complete variable domain is DVKVTQSSRYLVKRTGEKVFLECVQDMDHENMFWYRQDPGLGLRLIYFSYDVKMKEKGDIPEGYSVSREKKERFSLILESASTNQTSMYLCASRVFRDSDSPLHFGNGTRLTVT.

The chain is built from TRBV20-1 and TRBJ2-7; maybe TRBD1 (6 bases). CDR3 length: 13 amino acids. Germline values: CDR1 DFQATT, CDR2 SNEGSKA (reference sequence). The ends were cut back, 0 bases at V and 1 base at J, with 7 bases in the middle. CDR3: CSAREQGSYEQYF. CDR3 nucleotides: TGCAGTGCTAGAGAACAGGGATCCTACGAGCAGTACTTC.

The chain joins TRBV11-2 to TRBJ2-2; 13 bases are shared with TRBD2. The CDR3 covers 16 residues. CDR1 SGHAT and CDR2 FQNNGV come from the germline V gene. V trimming: 1 base; J trimming: 4 bases; junction bases outside the gene matches: 0. This chain's CDR3 is CASSLGTSGGTGELFF. The CDR3 nucleotides read TGTGCCAGCAGCTTAGGGACTAGCGGGGGCACCGGGGAGCTGTTTTTT.

The chain combines TRBV30 with TRBJ2-5; unclear D gene. The V gene lost 3 bases and the J gene lost 5 bases, with 7 bases spanning the gap. The CDR3 is 11 amino acids. Germline assignment: CDR1 GTSNPN and CDR2 SVGIG (reference sequence). CDR3 bases: TGTGCCTGGAGATTCGGGGAGACCCAGTACTTC. Translating it yields CAWRFGETQYF.

The gene calls are TRBV5-1 and TRBJ2-3, with D hard to call. Germline lookup yields CDR1 SGHRS and CDR2 YFSETQ. Trimming cost V 0 bases and J 0 bases, with 17 bases left between them. This CDR3 region has 18 residues. CDR3 nucleotides: TGCGCCAGCAGCTTGGGACGGACCGTGTCTCCTAGCACAGATACGCAGTATTTT. This codes for CASSLGRTVSPSTDTQYF. The full variable domain, rest sourced from reference TRBV5-1 and TRBJ2-3, is KAGVTQTPRYLIKTRGQQVTLSCSPISGHRSVSWYQQTPGQGLQFLFEYFSETQRNKGNFPGRFSGRQFSNSRSEMNVSTLELGDSALYLCASSLGRTVSPSTDTQYFGPGTRLTVL.

This clonotype was detected once. This chain joins TRBV3-1 and TRBJ2-7, with 7 bases identical to TRBD2. V lost 1 base and J lost 2; bases outside the gene matches: 5. The CDR3 contains 15 residues. CDR1 is LGHDT, CDR2 YNNKEL, per germline (reference sequence). The CDR3 DNA sequence: TGTGCCAGCAGCCAAGTAGGCGGGGGAACCTACGAGCAGTACTTC. It specifies CASSQVGGGTYEQYF.